These 16 T cell receptor beta chains share one sample of origin, sequenced in a study of cytotoxic CD8 clonotypes in ibrutinib-treated CLL. Libraries were prepared by immunoSEQ multiplex PCR; TCRdb keeps only in-frame clonotypes and omits some of them. The repertoire consists of about 200,000 clones, with 70% occurring once and the leading ten covering about 6%. Here the sequenced sample was PBMCs, taken after 12 months of ibrutinib treatment. These receptors originate from a human donor with chronic lymphocytic leukemia.

The J gene is TRBJ2-2, the V gene TRBV28, with TRBD1 identical over 9 bases. The CDR3 length is 16 residues. The germline V gene encodes CDR1 MDHEN and CDR2 SYDVKM. The V segment lost 3 bases and the J segment 2 bases; nucleotides outside the gene matches: 4. The CDR3 is CASSFEGQGNTGELFF. As DNA, the CDR3 is TGTGCCAGCAGTTTTGAGGGACAGGGAAACACCGGGGAGCTGTTTTTT.

The chain is built from TRBV7-2 and TRBJ1-3; D gene unclear. This CDR3 is 15 amino acids long. V lost 2 bases and J lost 0, with 8 bases in between. Germline V gene lookup returns CDR1 SGHTA and CDR2 FQGNSA. CDR3 DNA sequence: TGTGCCAGCAGCTTATCCAGGAGCTCTGGAAACACCATATATTTT. It specifies CASSLSRSSGNTIYF.

The chain joins TRBV15 to TRBJ2-1, with D perhaps matching TRBD1 or TRBD2 (5 bases each). Germline V gene lookup returns CDR1 LNHNV and CDR2 YYDKDF (reference sequence). V was cut by 0 bases and J by 5 bases, with 11 bases left in between. The CDR3 is 15 residues long. CDR3 sequence (DNA): TGTGCCACCAGCAGAGATCGGGACCTACACAATGAGCAGTTCTTC. Translated, it gives CATSRDRDLHNEQFF.

This chain joins TRBV6-6 and TRBJ1-2, with 8 bases fitting TRBD1. The germline gives CDR1 MNHNY, CDR2 SVGAGI (reference sequence). The CDR3 extends over 16 amino acids. V shed 4 bases and J 7 bases; nucleotides not matched to a gene: 14. CDR3 nucleotide sequence: TGTGCCAGCAGTTCCGGACCGGGACAGGACCCGTTTGGCTACACCTTC. Translating gives CASSSGPGQDPFGYTF.

A few counts support this clone. The chain is built from TRBV7-9 and TRBJ2-3, with D hard to call. The germline CDR1 and CDR2 sequences are SEHNR and FQNEAQ (reference sequence). V lost 7 bases and J 4 bases, leaving 3 bases between the germline ends. The CDR3 is 10 amino acids. The CDR3 protein is CASTADTQYF. In DNA, the CDR3 is TGTGCCAGCACCGCAGATACGCAGTATTTT.

V and J are TRBV28 and TRBJ1-5; D unresolved. In germline, CDR1 is MDHEN, CDR2 SYDVKM. V lost 5 bases and J lost 0, with 2 bases in between. The CDR3 has 12 residues. The CDR3 spells CASSDSNQPQHF. Written as DNA, the CDR3 is TGTGCCAGCAGTGATAGCAATCAGCCCCAGCATTTT.

This clone was observed a handful of times. This chain connects TRBV30 to TRBJ2-1; no definite D call. The V gene lost 2 bases and the J gene lost 4 bases, with 12 bases spanning the gap. The CDR3 covers 14 residues. CDR1 is GTSNPN, CDR2 SVGIG, per germline (reference sequence). In nucleotides, the CDR3 is TGTGCCTGGAGTAGGCAGCCCACTTACAATGAGCAGTTCTTC. Its translation: CAWSRQPTYNEQFF.

This clone was detected a few times. The CDR3 DNA reads as TGTGCCAGCAGCCAAGTAGAGAGAGGACGCCGACAGGGGCATGGCTACACCTTC. This translates into CASSQVERGRRQGHGYTF. The chain joins TRBV4-2 to TRBJ1-2; 8 bases line up with TRBD1. Germline CDR1 is LGHNA and CDR2 is YNFKEQ. Unmatched junction bases numbered 16, after V lost 1 base and J lost 6 bases. The CDR3 consists of 18 residues.

The chain combines TRBV7-2 with TRBJ1-1; TRBD1 is a possible D gene (6 bases). The CDR3 is 19 residues long. CDR1 and CDR2 (germline): SGHTA, FQGNSA. Trimming stripped 6 bases from V and 0 bases from J, with 26 bases between. CDR3: CASSPWEGGPRRLNTEAFF. The CDR3 coding sequence is TGTGCCAGCAGTCCATGGGAGGGGGGGCCGCGACGCTTGAACACTGAAGCTTTCTTT.

V is TRBV28 and J is TRBJ2-7, with D maybe TRBD1 (5 bases). CDR1 is MDHEN and CDR2 is SYDVKM in the germline V gene. V was shortened by 3 bases and J by 2 bases, with 14 bases between the two germline ends. The CDR3 consists of 15 residues. The CDR3 bases are TGTGCCAGCAGTTTTGCAGGGCTCACAGCCTACGAGCAGTACTTC. Its translation: CASSFAGLTAYEQYF.

This sequence joins TRBV5-5 and TRBJ1-2; D perhaps matches TRBD1 (5 bases). The ends were cut back, 0 bases at V and 4 bases at J, with 10 bases in the middle. Germline lookup yields CDR1 SGHKS and CDR2 YYEKEE (reference sequence). The CDR3 runs 14 residues. The CDR3 sequence is CASSLGSGTYGYTF. Written as DNA, the CDR3 is TGTGCCAGCAGCTTGGGGTCCGGGACCTATGGCTACACCTTC. Together with reference TRBV5-5 and TRBJ1-2, the CDR3 gives the full variable domain: DAGVTQSPTHLIKTRGQQVTLRCSPISGHKSVSWYQQVLGQGPQFIFQYYEKEERGRGNFPDRFSARQFPNYSSELNVNALLLGDSALYLCASSLGSGTYGYTFGSGTRLTVV.

This clone was counted a few times. The rearrangement joins TRBV5-4 to TRBJ1-2, with D tentatively TRBD1 (5 bases). The CDR3 runs to 14 residues. Trimming left V 5 bases short and J 3 bases short, with 14 bases between. In germline, CDR1 is SGHNT, CDR2 YYREEE (reference sequence). Here the CDR3 DNA reads TGTGCCAGCAGATGGGGGTTCGTCGACTATGGCTACACCTTC. It encodes CASRWGFVDYGYTF.

The V and J genes are TRBV9 and TRBJ2-2; D uncertain. The CDR3 is 12 residues long. Germline V CDR1 and CDR2: SGDLS, YYNGEE. Trimming stripped 0 bases from V and 6 bases from J, with 3 bases between. CDR3 coding DNA: TGTGCCAGCAGCGTAGTACCCGGGGAGCTGTTTTTT. It yields the protein CASSVVPGELFF.

This clone was seen once. The chain has TRBV6-1 and TRBJ1-2, with 7 bases matching TRBD1. This CDR3 region has 15 residues. The J segment lost 14 bases and the V segment lost 5 bases, leaving 20 bases of the junction unmatched. CDR1 is MNHNS, CDR2 SASEGT, per germline. The CDR3 reads CASSQNPGQPHKVTF. CDR3 DNA sequence: TGTGCCAGCAGTCAAAACCCGGGACAGCCCCATAAAGTAACCTTC.

In its sample, this clone was seen once. The V and J genes are TRBV6-5 and TRBJ1-5; D not resolved. This CDR3 contains 15 residues. From germline, CDR1 is MNHEY and CDR2 SVGAGI. The germline V and J ends were trimmed by 0 bases and 4 bases, with 10 bases remaining between them. For the CDR3, the DNA is TGTGCCAGCAGTTACTCGAGAGGAGAAAATCAGCCCCAGCATTTT. This gives the protein CASSYSRGENQPQHF.

V gene TRBV11-3 combines with J gene TRBJ2-1; 9 bases align to TRBD1. The CDR3 covers 15 residues. V shed 6 bases, J shed 7 bases, and the junction held 10 bases outside the gene matches. CDR1 is SGHNT, CDR2 YENEEA, per germline. The CDR3 loop reads CASRRTGAGGNEQFF. The CDR3 nucleotides are TGTGCCAGCAGACGGACAGGGGCCGGGGGAAATGAGCAGTTCTTC.